This TCR beta chain was captured by sequencing in a study of monozygotic twins with inflammatory bowel disease. From germline, CDR1 is MNHEY and CDR2 SVGEGT. This CDR3 is 14 amino acids long. cDNA was produced in eight separate reactions per sample. Each CDR3 protein gets one entry in TCRdb, which reprocessed the 5' RACE reads and gives no DNA. Listed are about 210,000 distinct CDR3 sequences; approximately 1.6% falls within the top ten. The sequence was obtained from a human donor with ulcerative colitis or Crohn's disease, or a healthy co-twin of an affected twin (not recorded which). The chain joins TRBV6-2 or TRBV6-3 to TRBJ2-1; absent DNA, TCRdb's TRBD1 call cannot be checked. Sequenced: blood. CDR3: CASSYGGSNNEQFF.